This is a list of T cell receptor beta chains from one sample in a study of T cells in Graves' hyperthyroidism and ophthalmopathy. One entry per CDR3 protein, called by TCRdb with MiXCR from the multiplex PCR reads. The sample holds some 620,000 distinct CDR3 sequences, roughly 16% seen once. Sequencing used blood. These receptors were collected from a woman in her twenties or thirties with Graves' hyperthyroidism. Each CDR3 is given with its conserved first and last residue. The D gene is left open where the match is weak. Rows may omit the clone size; those that give it use once, few, many or a size class.

cdr3_aa,cdr3_nt,v_call,j_call,d_call,clone_size
CASSLGNSPLHF,TGTGCCAGCAGTTTAGGGAATTCACCCCTCCACTTT,TRBV27,TRBJ1-6,NA,many
CASSGRQGSTEAFF,TGTGCCAGCAGCGGCAGACAGGGGAGCACTGAAGCTTTCTTT,TRBV12-3/TRBV12-4,TRBJ1-1,TRBD1,many
CASSYGPAPYEQYF,TGTGCCAGCAGTTACGGTCCAGCCCCCTACGAGCAGTACTTC,TRBV6-9,TRBJ2-7,NA,NA
CASSYGPDSFF,TGTGCCAGCAGCTACGGCCCGGACAGCTTCTTT,TRBV6-2/TRBV6-3,TRBJ1-1,NA,NA
CASNLGASKGETQYF,TGCGCCAGCAACCTGGGAGCCTCCAAGGGAGAGACCCAGTACTTC,TRBV5-1,TRBJ2-5,NA,NA
CASSPPLGAIGNQPQHF,TGTGCCAGCAGTCCTCCTCTGGGCGCGATAGGCAATCAGCCCCAGCATTTT,TRBV6-1,TRBJ1-5,NA,many
CGAGRGDRDNQPQHF,TGTGGAGCAGGTCGGGGGGACAGGGACAATCAGCCCCAGCATTTT,TRBV28,TRBJ1-5,TRBD1,many
CAWARDNTDTQYF,TGTGCCTGGGCTAGAGATAACACAGATACGCAGTATTTT,TRBV30,TRBJ2-3,NA,few
CASRTVAVGTGAFF,TGTGCCAGCAGGACCGTAGCGGTGGGAACAGGAGCTTTCTTT,TRBV28,TRBJ1-1,NA,many
CASSSGGGASGSRGDTQYF,TGTGCCAGCAGCTCAGGAGGAGGGGCTAGCGGGAGTCGGGGAGATACGCAGTATTTT,TRBV7-3,TRBJ2-3,TRBD2,once
CASSLGGTGREKLFF,TGTGCCAGCAGCTTAGGTGGGACAGGGAGGGAAAAACTGTTTTTT,TRBV7-2,TRBJ1-4,TRBD1,many
CASSLTTNEKLFF,TGTGCCAGCAGTTTGACAACTAATGAAAAACTGTTTTTT,TRBV12-3/TRBV12-4,TRBJ1-4,NA,many
CASSKKGLFTDTQYF,TGTGCCAGCAGTAAAAAGGGACTCTTCACAGATACGCAGTATTTT,TRBV28,TRBJ2-3,NA,many
CSVERRGEQFF,TGCAGCGTTGAGAGACGGGGGGAGCAGTTCTTC,TRBV29-1,TRBJ2-1,NA,many
CASSRRDSNSYEQYF,TGTGCCAGCAGTCGGCGGGACAGTAATTCCTACGAGCAGTACTTC,TRBV7-9,TRBJ2-7,NA,many
CASSRASGSVGDEQFF,TGTGCCAGCAGTAGGGCTAGCGGGAGTGTTGGCGATGAGCAGTTCTTC,TRBV2,TRBJ2-1,TRBD2,many
CATSDLGGEQFF,TGTGCCACCAGTGATTTAGGAGGGGAGCAGTTCTTC,TRBV24-1,TRBJ2-1,NA,many
CASTRLAGGFNEQFF,TGTGCCAGCACAAGACTAGCGGGAGGGTTCAATGAGCAGTTCTTC,TRBV5-5,TRBJ2-1,TRBD2,NA
CSPTGTNTGELFF,TGCAGTCCAACCGGGACCAACACCGGGGAGCTGTTTTTT,TRBV20-1,TRBJ2-2,NA,NA
CASRAAGYGYTF,TGTGCCAGCAGGGCCGCTGGATATGGCTACACCTTC,TRBV12-3/TRBV12-4,TRBJ1-2,NA,many
CSVEGQGSPDTQYF,TGCAGCGTTGAAGGGCAGGGGAGCCCAGATACGCAGTATTTT,TRBV29-1,TRBJ2-3,NA,few
CAISESWGSPLHF,TGTGCCATCAGTGAGTCGTGGGGGTCACCCCTCCACTTT,TRBV10-3,TRBJ1-6,NA,NA
CAISGPDYGYTF,TGTGCCATCAGTGGACCTGACTATGGCTACACCTTC,TRBV10-3,TRBJ1-2,NA,few
CASSKPGQGIGQPQHF,TGTGCCAGCAGTAAACCGGGACAGGGAATAGGTCAGCCCCAGCATTTT,TRBV12-3/TRBV12-4,TRBJ1-5,TRBD1,NA
CASSTGVSTDTQYF,TGCGCCAGCTCGACAGGGGTTAGCACAGATACGCAGTATTTT,TRBV5-1,TRBJ2-3,TRBD1,many
CASSLPRTGPVYEQYF,TGTGCCAGCAGCTTACCGAGGACAGGCCCCGTCTACGAGCAGTACTTC,TRBV7-8,TRBJ2-7,TRBD1,many
CASSLTTGGENTIYF,TGCGCCAGCAGCTTGACTACTGGGGGCGAAAACACCATATATTTT,TRBV5-1,TRBJ1-3,NA,NA
CASSQRTHYEQYF,TGTGCCAGCAGCCAACGGACTCACTACGAGCAGTACTTC,TRBV5-8,TRBJ2-7,NA,NA
CASSLRRPNNEQFF,TGTGCCAGCAGTTTACGGAGGCCCAACAATGAGCAGTTCTTC,TRBV28,TRBJ2-1,NA,many
CASSDRASDTQYF,TGTGCCAGCAGTGACAGGGCCTCAGATACGCAGTATTTT,TRBV2,TRBJ2-3,NA,many
CASSHGSTVYNEQFF,TGTGCCAGCTCACACGGATCGACCGTCTACAATGAGCAGTTCTTC,TRBV18,TRBJ2-1,NA,many
CSAQAGAQMSRNQPQHF,TGCAGTGCTCAGGCAGGGGCCCAGATGTCTCGCAATCAGCCCCAGCATTTT,TRBV20-1,TRBJ1-5,NA,NA
CASSFWGNTEAFF,TGTGCCAGCAGTTTTTGGGGTAACACTGAAGCTTTCTTT,TRBV12-3/TRBV12-4,TRBJ1-1,NA,many
CASSEMQGALGELFF,TGTGCCAGCAGTGAAATGCAGGGGGCCCTCGGGGAGCTGTTTTTT,TRBV2,TRBJ2-2,TRBD1,NA
CASSFSGAAGYTF,TGTGCCAGCAGTTTCTCGGGGGCGGCTGGCTACACCTTC,TRBV28,TRBJ1-2,NA,NA
CSVEARIRTDTQYF,TGCAGCGTTGAAGCGAGAATTCGGACAGATACGCAGTATTTT,TRBV29-1,TRBJ2-3,NA,many
CASSLTGDPYGYTF,TGTGCCAGCAGCTTAACAGGGGATCCCTATGGCTACACCTTC,TRBV7-9,TRBJ1-2,TRBD1,many
CASSPPGQGYGYTF,TGTGCCAGCAGCCCCCCGGGACAGGGGTATGGCTACACCTTC,TRBV28,TRBJ1-2,TRBD1,many
CASSLVARAANEQFF,TGTGCCAGCAGCTTGGTGGCTCGAGCGGCCAATGAGCAGTTCTTC,TRBV7-8,TRBJ2-1,NA,many
CASSLALRQWNSYNEQFF,TGTGCCAGCAGCTTAGCGCTAAGACAGTGGAACTCCTACAATGAGCAGTTCTTC,TRBV7-9,TRBJ2-1,NA,NA
CAWSIWGQGYTF,TGTGCCTGGAGTATCTGGGGACAGGGCTACACCTTC,TRBV30,TRBJ1-2,TRBD1,NA
CASSSIQGKYSNQPQHF,TGTGCCAGCAGTTCCATCCAGGGAAAATATAGCAATCAGCCCCAGCATTTT,TRBV28,TRBJ1-5,NA,many
CSVETAGANVLTF,TGCAGCGTTGAGACCGCTGGGGCCAACGTCCTGACTTTC,TRBV29-1,TRBJ2-6,NA,NA
CATATDSKNIQYF,TGTGCTACCGCGACCGACAGCAAAAACATTCAGTACTTC,TRBV12-5,TRBJ2-4,NA,NA
CASSRLAGNYNEQFF,TGTGCCAGCAGCCGACTAGCGGGGAATTACAATGAGCAGTTCTTC,TRBV3-1,TRBJ2-1,TRBD2,many
CAWRDQTRGDTGELFF,TGTGCCTGGAGGGACCAGACTAGAGGGGACACCGGGGAGCTGTTTTTT,TRBV30,TRBJ2-2,NA,many
CSARSAGDSPLHF,TGCAGTGCTAGATCCGCAGGGGATTCACCCCTCCACTTT,TRBV20-1,TRBJ1-6,NA,many
CASSQDGRGYGYTF,TGTGCCAGCAGCCAAGATGGTAGGGGCTATGGCTACACCTTC,TRBV3-1,TRBJ1-2,NA,few
CASSLGARAEAFF,TGCGCCAGCAGCTTGGGAGCGAGGGCTGAAGCTTTCTTT,TRBV5-1,TRBJ1-1,NA,many
CASSWTLLSTEAFF,TGTGCCAGCAGTTGGACACTATTGAGCACTGAAGCTTTCTTT,TRBV2,TRBJ1-1,NA,many
CAIKPSGLAGGPGELFF,TGTGCCATCAAGCCGTCGGGACTAGCGGGAGGGCCTGGGGAGCTGTTTTTT,TRBV10-3,TRBJ2-2,TRBD2,NA
CASSPDSDTDTQYF,TGTGCCAGCAGCCCGGACAGTGACACAGATACGCAGTATTTT,TRBV11-3,TRBJ2-3,NA,many
CASSLAWWDTPSGRHEQYF,TGTGCCAGCAGCTTAGCGTGGTGGGACACACCTTCAGGACGCCACGAGCAGTACTTC,TRBV7-8,TRBJ2-7,NA,many